This is a list of T cell receptor beta chains from one sample in a study of CD8+CD57+ T cells in acquired aplastic anemia. MiXCR was run by TCRdb on the reads, yielding one entry per CDR3 protein. The repertoire holds 200,000 to 250,000 distinct CDR3 sequences, with 65% as singletons. Input material: sorted CD4+, CD8+, or CD8+CD57+ T cells (not recorded which) from PBMCs. The receptors were sampled from a human donor with aplastic anemia. CDR3s include the opening cysteine and the closing phenylalanine or tryptophan. A D gene is named only where the DNA matches it firmly. The size field is filled for only some rows; it gives once, few, many or a size class.

-,TRBJ1-2,TRBV9,-,TGTGCCAGCACCAGGGGCGATATAAGTGACTATGGCTACACCTTC,CASTRGDISDYGYTF
many,TRBJ2-7,TRBV30,TRBD2,TGTGCCTGGAGTGGCGGTAGCGGGGTGTACGAGCAGTACTTC,CAWSGGSGVYEQYF
once,TRBJ1-2,TRBV7-2,-,TGTGCCAGCAGCCCATATTCCCAGGTCTATGGCTACACCTTC,CASSPYSQVYGYTF
-,TRBJ2-5,TRBV7-3,-,TGTGCCAGCAGCTTAGTCCGGGGGGCCGGGGAGACCCAGTACTTC,CASSLVRGAGETQYF
-,TRBJ1-5,TRBV5-1,-,TGCGCCAGCAGCTTGGACGGAGCTAGTCAGCCCCAGCATTTT,CASSLDGASQPQHF
-,TRBJ2-1,TRBV30,TRBD1,TGTGCCTGGAGTGGTGACAGGGGCTACAATGAGCAGTTCTTC,CAWSGDRGYNEQFF
-,TRBJ1-1,TRBV12-3/TRBV12-4,-,TGTGCCAGCAGTTACGGCGGGGGGGGGAACACTGAAGCTTTCTTT,CASSYGGGGNTEAFF
few,TRBJ1-1,TRBV30,-,TGTGCCTGGACCCTCTCGGGATCTGAAGCTTTCTTT,CAWTLSGSEAFF
-,TRBJ2-3,TRBV5-4,-,TGTGCCAGCCTTCCCGGGGGCGTTGGCACAGATACGCAGTATTTT,CASLPGGVGTDTQYF
-,TRBJ2-7,TRBV14,TRBD2,TGTGCCAGCAGTGATCAGCGGGGGGCCTACGAGCAGTACTTC,CASSDQRGAYEQYF
many,TRBJ2-2,TRBV9,-,TGTGCCAGCAGCGTGGACAGCCCCGGGGAGCTGTTTTTT,CASSVDSPGELFF
once,TRBJ2-5,TRBV10-1,-,TGCGCCAGCAGTGATGGCGGGCAAGAGACCCAGTACTTC,CASSDGGQETQYF
-,TRBJ2-3,TRBV2,-,TGTGCCAGCAGTGGACGATTTGGCGGGAGCACAGATACGCAGTATTTT,CASSGRFGGSTDTQYF
-,TRBJ1-1,TRBV19,-,TGTGCCAGTAGGAGACTCGACAGGCCCACTGAAGCTTTCTTT,CASRRLDRPTEAFF
-,TRBJ2-5,TRBV19,TRBD1,TGTGCCAGTAGTATCCCGACAGGGGGCGTCCAAGAGACCCAGTACTTC,CASSIPTGGVQETQYF
many,TRBJ2-7,TRBV2,-,TGTGCCAGCACTTTAACAGAGTCCTACGAGCAGTACTTC,CASTLTESYEQYF
-,TRBJ1-2,TRBV10-1,-,TGCGCAAGCAGTGATGGTCGGACAGCGATCTATGGCTACACCTTC,CASSDGRTAIYGYTF
-,TRBJ2-7,TRBV2,-,TGTGCCAGCCGGGACCCAGGGCGAAATGGGTACGAGCAGTACTTC,CASRDPGRNGYEQYF